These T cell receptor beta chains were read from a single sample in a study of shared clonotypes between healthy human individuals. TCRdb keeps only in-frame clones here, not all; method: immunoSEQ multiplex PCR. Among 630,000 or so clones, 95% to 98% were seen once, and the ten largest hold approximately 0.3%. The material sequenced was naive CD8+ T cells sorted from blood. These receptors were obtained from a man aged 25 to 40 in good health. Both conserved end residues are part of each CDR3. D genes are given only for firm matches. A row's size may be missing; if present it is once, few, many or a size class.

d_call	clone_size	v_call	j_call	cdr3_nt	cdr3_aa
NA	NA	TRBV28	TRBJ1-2	TGTGCCAGCAGTCCCCGGGACCGCTATGGCTACACCTTC	CASSPRDRYGYTF
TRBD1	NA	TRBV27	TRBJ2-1	TGTGCCAGCAGTCTGCTAGGGGACAGGGTGGGGAATGAGCAGTTCTTC	CASSLLGDRVGNEQFF
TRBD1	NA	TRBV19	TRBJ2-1	TGTGCCAGTCGACCGGGACAGGGGGCGAATGAGCAGTTCTTC	CASRPGQGANEQFF
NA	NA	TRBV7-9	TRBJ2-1	TGTGCCAGCAGCCCGCAGTTCGGGGCCCAGGTCCCCTACAATGAGCAGTTCTTC	CASSPQFGAQVPYNEQFF
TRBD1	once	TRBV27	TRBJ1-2	TGTGCCAGCAGTCCCGACAGGGTTCACTACACCTTC	CASSPDRVHYTF
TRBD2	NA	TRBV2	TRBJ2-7	TGTGCCAGCAGTAAGAGCGGGAGCGGCTACGAGCAGTACTTC	CASSKSGSGYEQYF
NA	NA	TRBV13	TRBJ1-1	TGTGCCAGCAGCTTCAGTCAGGGGTTCACTGAAGCTTTCTTT	CASSFSQGFTEAFF
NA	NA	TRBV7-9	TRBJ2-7	TGTGCCAGCAGCCCTTTAGGGATGAAGCAGTACTTC	CASSPLGMKQYF
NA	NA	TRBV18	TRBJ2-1	TGTGCCAGCTCCCGGGGAGACGAATACAATGAGCAGTTCTTC	CASSRGDEYNEQFF
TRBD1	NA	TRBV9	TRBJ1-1	TGTGCCAGCAGCATCTCGACAGGGAATAAAGCTTTCTTT	CASSISTGNKAFF